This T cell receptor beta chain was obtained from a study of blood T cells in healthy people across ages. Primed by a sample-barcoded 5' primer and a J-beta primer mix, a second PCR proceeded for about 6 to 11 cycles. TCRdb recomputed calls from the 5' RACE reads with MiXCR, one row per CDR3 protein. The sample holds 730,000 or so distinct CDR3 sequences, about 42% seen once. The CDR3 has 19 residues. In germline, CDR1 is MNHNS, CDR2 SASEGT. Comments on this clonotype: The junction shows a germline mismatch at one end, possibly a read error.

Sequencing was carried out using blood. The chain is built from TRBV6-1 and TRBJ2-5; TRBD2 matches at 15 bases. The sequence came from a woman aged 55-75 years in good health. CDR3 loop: CASSDPGTSGGHLRETQYF. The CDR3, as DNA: TGTGCCAGCAGTGACCCCGGGACTAGCGGGGGGCACTTGAGGGAGACCCAGTACTTT.